This T cell receptor beta chain derives from a study of blood T cells in healthy people across ages. The authors ran a second PCR of about 6 to 11 cycles using a sample-barcoded 5' primer and a J-beta primer mix. TCRdb redid the calling of the 5' RACE reads with MiXCR, one entry per CDR3 protein. The sample contains 800,000 or so distinct CDR3 sequences, 62% of which appear only once. The clonotype was recovered from a man aged 30 to 45 in good health. The sample was blood.

The CDR3 DNA follows: TGTGCCAGCCGTACTCGCCAGGGTTCCTACGAGCAGTACTTC. Translated, it gives CASRTRQGSYEQYF. V is TRBV7-2 and J is TRBJ2-7, with D perhaps matching TRBD1 (5 bases). This CDR3 is built from 14 residues. The ends were cut back, 8 bases at V and 1 base at J, with 15 bases in the middle. The germline V gene has CDR1 SGHTA and CDR2 FQGNSA.